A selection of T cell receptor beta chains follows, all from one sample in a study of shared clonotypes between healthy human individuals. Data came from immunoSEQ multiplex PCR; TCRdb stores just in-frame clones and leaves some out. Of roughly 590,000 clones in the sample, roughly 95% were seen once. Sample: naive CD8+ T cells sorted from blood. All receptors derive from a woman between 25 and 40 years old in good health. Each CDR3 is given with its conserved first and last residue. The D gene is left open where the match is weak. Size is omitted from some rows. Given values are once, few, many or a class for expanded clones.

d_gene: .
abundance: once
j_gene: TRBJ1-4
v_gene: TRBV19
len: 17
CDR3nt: TGTGCCAGTAGTACGGGCCCAGTTACTGCAACTAATGAAAAACTGTTTTTT
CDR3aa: CASSTGPVTATNEKLFF

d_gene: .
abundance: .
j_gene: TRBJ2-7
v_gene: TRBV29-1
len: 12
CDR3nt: TGCAGCGTCCACAAGAGCTCCTACGAGCAGTACTTC
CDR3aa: CSVHKSSYEQYF

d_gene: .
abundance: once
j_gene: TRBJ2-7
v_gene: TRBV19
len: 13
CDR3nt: TGTGCCAGTAGCTTCGACTGGGCCTACGAGCAGTACTTC
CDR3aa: CASSFDWAYEQYF

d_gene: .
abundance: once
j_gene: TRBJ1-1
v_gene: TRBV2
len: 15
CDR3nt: TGTGCCAGCAGTCCCCAAGGACCGCCCGGGACTGAAGCTTTCTTT
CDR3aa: CASSPQGPPGTEAFF

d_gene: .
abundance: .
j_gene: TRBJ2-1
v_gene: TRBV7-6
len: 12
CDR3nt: TGTGCCAGCAGTCTGGCTTCCAATGAGCAGTTCTTC
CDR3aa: CASSLASNEQFF

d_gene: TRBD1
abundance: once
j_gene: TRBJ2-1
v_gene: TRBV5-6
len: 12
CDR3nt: TGTGCCAGCAGGGAGACAGGGAATGAGCAGTTCTTC
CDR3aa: CASRETGNEQFF

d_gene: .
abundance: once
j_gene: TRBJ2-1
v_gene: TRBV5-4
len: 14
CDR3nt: TGTGCCAGCAGGCTCAGGGGAGGGGACAATGAGCAGTTCTTC
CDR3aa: CASRLRGGDNEQFF

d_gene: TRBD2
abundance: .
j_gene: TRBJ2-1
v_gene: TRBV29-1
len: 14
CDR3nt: TGCAGCGTTGGTCTAGCGGCTATCTACAATGAGCAGTTCTTC
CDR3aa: CSVGLAAIYNEQFF

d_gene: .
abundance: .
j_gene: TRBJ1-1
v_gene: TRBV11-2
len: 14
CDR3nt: TGTGCCAGCAGCTTCCGGACGGAGAACACTGAAGCTTTCTTT
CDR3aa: CASSFRTENTEAFF

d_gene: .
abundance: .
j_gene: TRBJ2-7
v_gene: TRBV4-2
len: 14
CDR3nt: TGTGCCAGCAGCCAGTTGACAGGAGACGGCGAGCAGTACTTC
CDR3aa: CASSQLTGDGEQYF

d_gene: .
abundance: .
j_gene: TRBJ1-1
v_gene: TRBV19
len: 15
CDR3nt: TGTGCCAGTAGTATTTTAATGTGGGGCGGCGCTGAAGCTTTCTTT
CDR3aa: CASSILMWGGAEAFF

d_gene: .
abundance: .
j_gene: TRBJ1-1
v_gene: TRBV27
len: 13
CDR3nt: TGTGCCAGCAGCCTGGTTAGGGACCGTGGGGCTTTCTTT
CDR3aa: CASSLVRDRGAFF

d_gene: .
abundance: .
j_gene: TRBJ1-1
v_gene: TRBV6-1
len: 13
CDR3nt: TGTGCCAGCAGGACCCCGAGGGGGACTGAAGCTTTCTTT
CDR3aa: CASRTPRGTEAFF

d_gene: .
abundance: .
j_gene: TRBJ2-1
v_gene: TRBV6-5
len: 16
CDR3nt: TGTGCCAGCAGTTACTCGTTTGGGACCCCCTACAATGAGCAGTTCTTC
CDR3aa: CASSYSFGTPYNEQFF

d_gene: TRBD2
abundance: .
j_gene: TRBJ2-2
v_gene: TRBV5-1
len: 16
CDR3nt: TGCGCCAGCAGCCCGGGGACTAGCGGATACACCGGGGAGCTGTTTTTT
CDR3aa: CASSPGTSGYTGELFF

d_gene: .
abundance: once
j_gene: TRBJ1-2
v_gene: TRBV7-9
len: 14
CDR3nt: TGTGCCAGCAGCCCGTTCGGGGGTGACTATGGCTACACCTTC
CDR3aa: CASSPFGGDYGYTF